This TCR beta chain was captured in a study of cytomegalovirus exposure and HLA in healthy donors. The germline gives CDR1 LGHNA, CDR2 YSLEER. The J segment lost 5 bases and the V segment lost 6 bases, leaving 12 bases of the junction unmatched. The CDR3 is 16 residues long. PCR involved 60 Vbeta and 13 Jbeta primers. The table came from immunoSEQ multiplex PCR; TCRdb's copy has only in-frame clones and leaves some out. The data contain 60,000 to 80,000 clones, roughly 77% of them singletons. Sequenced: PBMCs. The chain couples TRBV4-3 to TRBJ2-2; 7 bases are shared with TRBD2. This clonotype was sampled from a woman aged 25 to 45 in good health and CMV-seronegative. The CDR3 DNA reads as TGCGCCAGCAGTCTCGGGACGGGAGCGGGAACCGGGGAGCTGTTTTTT. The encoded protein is CASSLGTGAGTGELFF.